These 27 T cell receptor beta chains came from one sample sequenced in a study of spatial heterogeneity in lung cancer. TCRdb processed the 5' RACE reads anew with MiXCR; each CDR3 protein has one entry. The sample yields about 27,000 distinct CDR3 sequences, roughly 7.2% seen once. Study-wide findings and caveats: Higher tumor mutation counts went along with higher counts of expanded intratumoral alpha and beta TCRs.

The time point: sample taken at primary tumor resection. These receptors have no known antigen. The specimen comprised lung tumor tissue, sampled at surgery. Receptor source: a male donor with early-stage non-small cell lung cancer.

In this sample, this clonotype turned up many times. This rearrangement joins TRBV5-1 to TRBJ1-5, with D uncertain. The germline CDR1 and CDR2 sequences are SGHRS and YFSETQ. The CDR3 is 14 amino acids. Trimming took 0 bases from V and 7 from J, leaving 11 bases between them. In nucleotides, the CDR3 is TGCGCCAGCAGCTTGGGGACCTTGGGACAGCCCCAGCATTTT. Its translation is CASSLGTLGQPQHF.

This clonotype was found many times. The chain links TRBV10-3 to TRBJ1-5; TRBD1 is a possible D gene (6 bases). Looked up from germline, CDR1 is ENHRY and CDR2 is SYGVKD. This CDR3 region has 14 residues. V lost 7 bases and J 7 bases, leaving 17 bases between the germline ends. The CDR3 spells CAITGDPQGQPQHF. The CDR3 DNA reads as TGTGCCATCACCGGGGATCCGCAGGGGCAGCCCCAGCATTTT.

This clonotype was counted many times. The CDR3 region has the DNA TGTGCCAGCAGCATGAAGGAGGACGTGGAGTATTTT. This codes for CASSMKEDVEYF. The gene calls are TRBV7-2 and TRBJ2-3; possible D gene TRBD2, 5 bases. The ends were cut back, 5 bases at V and 13 bases at J, with 16 bases in the middle. The germline gives CDR1 SGHTA, CDR2 FQGNSA. The CDR3 runs to 12 residues.

In its sample, this clonotype is medium-sized. The chain has TRBV21-1 and TRBJ1-3; whether TRBD1, the table's D call, matches the DNA was not checked. TRBV21-1 is a documented pseudogene. The length of the CDR3 is 16 residues. The CDR3: CASSIWDRRPGNTIYF. CDR3 DNA sequence: TGTGCCAGCAGCATTTGGGACAGACGCCCTGGAAACACCATATATTTT.

In its sample, this clonotype was seen a few times. The gene calls are TRBV3-1 and TRBJ1-2; maybe TRBD1 (5 bases). The V gene lost 3 bases and the J gene lost 12 bases, with 17 bases spanning the gap. The CDR3 is 13 residues long. Germline assignment: CDR1 LGHDT and CDR2 YNNKEL (reference sequence). The CDR3 nucleotides are TGTGCCAGCAGCCATCATGCCGCCGGGGGGGACACCTTC. This gives the protein CASSHHAAGGDTF.

The genes are TRBV20-1 and TRBJ2-7, with TRBD2 as a possible D gene (6 bases). From germline, CDR1 is DFQATT and CDR2 SNEGSKA (reference sequence). Trimming cost V 1 base and J 6 bases, with 13 bases left between them. The CDR3 is 13 residues long. The DNA for the CDR3 is TGCAGTGCTAGAGTCCCCGTCGGGGGCGAGCAGTACTTC. It yields the protein CSARVPVGGEQYF.

The chain is built from TRBV5-4 and TRBJ2-1; 7 positions match TRBD1. The CDR3 is 15 amino acids. Germline CDR1 and CDR2: SGHNT and YYREEE (reference sequence). The junction had 4 bases not matched to a gene; V was cut back by 4 bases and J by 0 bases. The CDR3 protein is CASSLDRSSYNEQFF. DNA of the CDR3: TGTGCCAGCAGCCTGGACAGGTCCTCCTACAATGAGCAGTTCTTC. Full variable domain (missing parts from reference TRBV5-4 and TRBJ2-1): ETGVTQSPTHLIKTRGQQVTLRCSSQSGHNTVSWYQQALGQGPQFIFQYYREEENGRGNFPPRFSGLQFPNYSSELNVNALELDDSALYLCASSLDRSSYNEQFFGPGTRLTVL.

This clonotype was observed at least ten times. The rearrangement uses TRBV28 and TRBJ1-2; tentatively, D is TRBD1 (6 bases). CDR1 MDHEN and CDR2 SYDVKM come from the germline V gene. V lost 6 bases and J 7 bases, leaving 18 bases between the germline ends. The CDR3 extends over 14 amino acids. The DNA of the CDR3 is TGTGCCAGCAGCTATACGACAGGCGCGCTTGGCTACACCTTC. Its protein is CASSYTTGALGYTF.

This clonotype was observed many times. This chain uses TRBV7-8 with TRBJ1-5; the D is unclear. V was clipped by 3 bases and J by 0 bases, with 6 bases between them. The CDR3 is 14 residues long. Germline V lookup: CDR1 SGHVS, CDR2 FQNEAQ. DNA for the CDR3: TGTGCCAGCAGCTTCGGAAATAGCAATCAGCCCCAGCATTTT. Its translation is CASSFGNSNQPQHF.

At least ten counts were recorded for this clonotype. The V and J genes are TRBV24-1 and TRBJ2-1; possibly TRBD2 for D (5 bases). In germline, CDR1 is KGHDR, CDR2 SFDVKD. With 4 bases removed from V and 10 bases from J, the gap between germline ends came to 10 bases. CDR3 length equals 12 residues. In DNA form, the CDR3 reads TGTGCCACCAGTGAAACTAGACACGAGCAGTTCTTC. This codes for CATSETRHEQFF.

The sample holds a few counts of this clonotype. The chain carries TRBV24-1 and TRBJ1-5; unclear D gene. V was shortened by 1 base and J by 3 bases, with 6 bases between the two germline ends. CDR1 and CDR2 (germline): KGHDR, SFDVKD. This CDR3 region has 14 residues. Written as DNA, the CDR3 is TGTGCCACCAGTGATTTCACAGTCAATCAGCCCCAGCATTTT. Amino acid sequence: CATSDFTVNQPQHF.

This clonotype was seen many times. The genes are TRBV5-1 and TRBJ2-5; tentatively, D is TRBD2 (6 bases). CDR3 length equals 16 residues. Trimming removed 0 bases from V and 5 bases from J, with 17 bases in between. Germline V gene sequence: CDR1 SGHRS, CDR2 YFSETQ. CDR3 DNA sequence: TGCGCCAGCAGCTTGGGGGTCGGCGCGGGGCGGGAGACCCAGTACTTC. Protein: CASSLGVGAGRETQYF.

Ten or more counts support this clonotype. The chain joins TRBV6-5 to TRBJ2-1; 9 bases line up with TRBD1. The V gene's germline CDR1 is MNHEY and CDR2 SVGAGI. This CDR3 region has 16 residues. Trimming at V came to 6 bases and at J to 3 bases, leaving 9 bases not matched to a gene. The CDR3 is CASSSTGTGIYNEQFF. CDR3 bases: TGTGCCAGCAGCAGCACCGGGACAGGGATCTACAATGAGCAGTTCTTC.

The rearrangement uses TRBV5-6 and TRBJ2-1; 8 nucleotides align to TRBD2. This CDR3 spans 15 amino acids. CDR1 SGHDT and CDR2 YYEEEE come from the germline V gene. Losses at the gene ends were 4 bases for V and 6 bases for J; bases not matched to a gene: 9. CDR3 in DNA: TGTGCCAGCAGCCTACGGGGGGGCGTTTCCAATGAGCAGTTCTTC. Protein sequence: CASSLRGGVSNEQFF. Using reference TRBV5-6 and TRBJ2-1 for the parts outside the CDR3, the full variable domain is DAGVTQSPTHLIKTRGQQVTLRCSPKSGHDTVSWYQQALGQGPQFIFQYYEEEERQRGNFPDRFSGHQFPNYSSELNVNALLLGDSALYLCASSLRGGVSNEQFFGPGTRLTVL.

This clonotype was detected only a few times. The chain uses TRBV6-5 and TRBJ1-3; D gene ambiguous. The germline V gene has CDR1 MNHEY and CDR2 SVGAGI. CDR3 length: 14 residues. V gave up 2 bases and J gave up 2 bases, with 7 bases separating them. In DNA, the CDR3 is TGTGCCAGCAGTTACGGAGGGCCTGGAAACACCATATATTTT. Translating it yields CASSYGGPGNTIYF.

The sample holds many counts of this clonotype. This chain links TRBV9 with TRBJ2-7, with TRBD2 matching over 9 bases. The V segment lost 2 bases and the J segment 4 bases; nucleotides outside the gene matches: 10. The CDR3 totals 16 residues. Germline V CDR1 and CDR2: SGDLS, YYNGEE. CDR3 sequence: CASSVAAGGAGYEQYF. DNA of the CDR3: TGTGCCAGCAGCGTCGCAGCGGGGGGCGCTGGGTACGAGCAGTACTTC.

This clonotype was seen more than once but under ten times. J is TRBJ1-2 and V is TRBV5-6; TRBD1 agrees at 8 bases. Germline CDR1 is SGHDT and CDR2 is YYEEEE. Unmatched junction bases numbered 3, after V lost 0 bases and J lost 2 bases. This CDR3 has 15 residues. This CDR3 reads CASSLGTGTNYGYTF. Written as DNA, the CDR3 is TGTGCCAGCAGCTTGGGGACAGGGACAAACTATGGCTACACCTTC.

This clonotype came up many times. This chain links TRBV3-1 with TRBJ2-1, with D perhaps matching TRBD2 (7 bases). The length of the CDR3 is 16 residues. Germline V gene lookup returns CDR1 LGHDT and CDR2 YNNKEL (reference sequence). V was pared by 0 bases and J by 4 bases, with 13 bases between. The chain's CDR3 is CASSQDFAGAYNEQFF. Written as DNA, the CDR3 is TGTGCCAGCAGCCAAGATTTCGCGGGGGCATACAATGAGCAGTTCTTC.

This clonotype came up many times. V and J are TRBV13 and TRBJ2-7; possible D gene TRBD1, 5 bases. The germline V and J ends were trimmed by 3 bases and 3 bases, with 12 bases remaining between them. Germline V gene data show CDR1 as PRHDT and CDR2 as FYEKMQ (reference sequence). CDR3 size: 14 residues. The CDR3 region is CASSFQGGYYEQYF. The CDR3 nucleotides read TGTGCCAGCAGCTTCCAGGGCGGATACTACGAGCAGTACTTC.

This clonotype was recorded at least ten times. CDR3 nucleotide sequence: TGCAGCGGGGACCACCCTCCCCAGGTTTCCTACGAGCAGTACTTC. Translation: CSGDHPPQVSYEQYF. The chain is built from TRBV29-1 and TRBJ2-7; the D call may be TRBD1 or TRBD2 (5 bases each). From germline, CDR1 is SQVTM and CDR2 ANQGSEA. Trimming cost V 7 bases and J 1 base, with 20 bases left between them. This CDR3 region has 15 residues.

The sample holds many counts of this clonotype. This rearrangement joins TRBV20-1 to TRBJ2-2; a possible D gene is TRBD2 (6 bases). Germline values: CDR1 DFQATT, CDR2 SNEGSKA (reference sequence). The length of the CDR3 is 14 residues. Trimming took off 7 bases at V and 5 bases at J, with 17 bases between the two ends. CDR3 coding DNA: TGCAGTGTTATAGCGGCCCTGGGGACCGGGGAGCTGTTTTTT. Translating it yields CSVIAALGTGELFF.

This clonotype has a handful of counts. This chain links TRBV28 with TRBJ1-4; the match to TRBD1 covers 9 bases. Germline CDR1 is MDHEN and CDR2 is SYDVKM. The CDR3 is 15 amino acids. The J segment lost 2 bases and the V segment lost 7 bases, leaving 5 bases of the junction unmatched. CDR3 protein: CASMDRGSTNEKLFF. The CDR3 region has the DNA TGTGCCAGCATGGACAGGGGTAGTACTAATGAAAAACTGTTTTTT.

There are many counts of this clonotype. The chain links TRBV4-1 to TRBJ2-1, with TRBD2 identical over 13 bases. The germline gives CDR1 MGHRA, CDR2 YSYEKL. V shed 3 bases and J 4 bases; nucleotides not matched to a gene: 0. The CDR3 totals 15 residues. CDR3 protein: CASSQTSGGYNEQFF. CDR3 nucleotide sequence: TGCGCCAGCAGCCAGACTAGCGGGGGGTACAATGAGCAGTTCTTC.

The chain is built from TRBV12-3 or TRBV12-4 and TRBJ2-3; 7 bases align to TRBD1. The CDR3 is 16 amino acids. V gave up 2 bases and J gave up 2 bases; unmatched junction bases: 7. Written as DNA, the CDR3 is TGTGCCAGCAGTTTATCCCCCCAGGGGGACACAGATACGCAGTATTTT. Protein sequence: CASSLSPQGDTDTQYF.

In its sample, this clonotype was seen once. The chain joins TRBV20-1 to TRBJ1-4; D is ambiguous. The CDR3 has 12 residues. Between the trimmed V and J ends, which lost 1 base and 7 bases, there was a span of 7 bases. Germline CDR1 and CDR2: DFQATT and SNEGSKA (reference sequence). The DNA for the CDR3 is TGCAGTGCTAGAGTCAACGCTGAAAAACTGTTTTTT. This gives the protein CSARVNAEKLFF.

This clonotype was recorded at least ten times. This rearrangement joins TRBV7-2 to TRBJ1-6; a possible D gene is TRBD1 (5 bases). The ends were cut back, 3 bases at V and 9 bases at J, with 9 bases in the middle. This CDR3 has 13 residues. CDR1 is SGHTA and CDR2 is FQGNSA in the germline V gene. CDR3 amino acids: CASSLAGASPLHF. The CDR3 nucleotides are TGTGCCAGCAGCTTGGCCGGGGCTTCACCCCTCCACTTT. The full variable domain, rest sourced from reference TRBV7-2 and TRBJ1-6, is GAGVSQSPSNKVTEKGKDVELRCDPISGHTALYWYRQSLGQGLEFLIYFQGNSAPDKSGLPSDRFSAERTGGSVSTLTIQRTQQEDSAVYLCASSLAGASPLHFGNGTRLTVT.

In its sample, this clonotype was seen many times. The V call is TRBV5-1, the J call TRBJ2-3; TRBD1 or TRBD2 may be the D gene (5 bases each). CDR1 and CDR2 from the germline V gene are SGHRS and YFSETQ. The CDR3 runs to 15 residues. V gave up 1 base and J gave up 3 bases, with 12 bases separating them. Written as DNA, the CDR3 is TGCGCCAGCAGCTTGTGGCAGGGCGGGACAGATACGCAGTATTTT. Translation: CASSLWQGGTDTQYF.